This T cell receptor (beta chain) was recovered during a study of regulatory T cells in long-lasting Graves disease. This CDR3 spans 15 amino acids. CDR1 and CDR2 (germline): SNHLY, FYNNEI. V lost 1 base and J lost 5; bases outside the gene matches: 3. The sample's time point: newly diagnosed GD, antithyroid drugs for less than 3 months. The authors made the TCR library using RNA they extracted from PBMCs. CDR3 regions were amplified by Arm-PCR using iRepertoire HTBI primers to build TCR beta libraries. TCRdb reanalysed the multiplex PCR reads using MiXCR and keeps one entry per CDR3 protein. This sample yields 400,000 to 450,000 distinct CDR3 sequences, of which approximately 16% are seen a single time; around a tenth belongs to the top ten. The sample holds many counts of this clonotype. A further study also used this sample, focusing on T cells in Graves' hyperthyroidism and ophthalmopathy.

V is TRBV2 and J is TRBJ2-3; the match to TRBD2 covers 10 bases. The sequence came from a woman in her 30s with Graves disease. The specimen comprised peripheral blood mononuclear cells (PBMCs), sampled at new diagnosis, from a patient treated with antithyroid drugs. CDR3 residues: CASSEEAGGGDTQYF. Here the CDR3 DNA reads TGTGCCAGCAGTGAAGAAGCGGGAGGGGGAGATACGCAGTATTTT.